This T cell receptor (beta chain) came from a study of T cells in tuberculosis. The CDR3 sequence is 14 residues long. CDR1 and CDR2 (germline): SNHLY, FYNNEI. The ends lost 7 bases at V and 4 bases at J; junction bases unmatched: 7. Sorting used thawed, overnight-rested PBMC stained with anti-CD3, a viability dye and GMM-loaded CD1B tetramer. CD1B tetramers were loaded with Rhodococcus equi-derived C32 glucose monomycolate. Tetramer-sorted PBMC had been CD14 monocyte-depleted before freezing. Approximately 100,000 tetramer-negative cells were sorted from each donor. Libraries were prepared by immunoSEQ multiplex PCR; TCRdb keeps only in-frame clonotypes and omits some of them. The profile shows about 58,000 clones, approximately 85% of them singletons.

The sequencing input was CD1b-GMM tetramer-negative cells sorted from PBMCs. This chain joins TRBV2 and TRBJ2-1, with TRBD1 matching over 7 bases. The sequence was collected from an adult woman with latent tuberculosis. For the CDR3, the DNA is TGTGCCAGCACCGACAGGGCTCTGTACAATGAGCAGTTCTTC. It yields the protein CASTDRALYNEQFF. Complete variable domain (other parts from reference TRBV2 and TRBJ2-1): EPEVTQTPSHQVTQMGQEVILRCVPISNHLYFYWYRQILGQKVEFLVSFYNNEISEKSEIFDDQFSVERPDGSNFTLKIRSTKLEDSAMYFCASTDRALYNEQFFGPGTRLTVL.